These T cell receptor beta chains were read from a single sample in a study of blood T cell repertoires in COVID-19. Profiled with immunoSEQ multiplex PCR; TCRdb holds only in-frame clones, not every one. The sample has around 210,000 clones; about 86% are singletons. Sequenced: peripheral blood. The receptors were gathered from a man aged 18 to 35 with active or convalescent COVID-19. Each CDR3 is given with its conserved first and last residue. D genes are given only for firm matches. The size of a clone is reported for some rows only, either as once, few or many, or as a class for expanded clones.

clone_size cdr3_length j_call d_call v_call cdr3_aa cdr3_nt
NA 14 TRBJ2-5 NA TRBV4-3 CASSQDLRGETQYF TGCGCCAGCAGCCAAGATCTGCGCGGCGAGACCCAGTACTTC
NA 16 TRBJ2-3 TRBD2 TRBV7-6 CASSLGTSGSTDTQYF TGTGCCAGCAGCCTCGGGACTAGCGGGAGCACAGATACGCAGTATTTT
NA 14 TRBJ2-1 TRBD2 TRBV10-3 CATKAGAMNNEQFF TGTGCCACTAAAGCGGGAGCGATGAACAATGAGCAGTTCTTC
once 16 TRBJ2-3 TRBD2 TRBV28 CASSPIAGVSTDTQYF TGTGCCAGCAGTCCGATAGCGGGAGTGAGCACAGATACGCAGTATTTT
NA 14 TRBJ2-1 NA TRBV27 CASSSTLLANEQFF TGTGCCAGCAGTTCTACTTTACTAGCTAATGAGCAGTTCTTC
NA 13 TRBJ2-7 NA TRBV28 CASSLNGAGEQYF TGTGCCAGCAGCCTAAATGGAGCAGGGGAGCAGTACTTC
NA 17 TRBJ2-7 TRBD2 TRBV9 CASSVGLASGSSYEQYF TGTGCCAGCAGCGTGGGGTTGGCGAGCGGGAGCTCCTACGAGCAGTACTTC
NA 15 TRBJ1-6 NA TRBV27 CASSRSAGGYSPLHF TGTGCCAGCAGCAGATCTGCAGGAGGATATTCACCCCTCCACTTT
NA 15 TRBJ1-5 TRBD1 TRBV6-5 CASRMNRGIDQPQHF TGTGCCAGCAGGATGAACAGGGGTATAGATCAGCCCCAGCATTTT
NA 14 TRBJ1-2 TRBD1 TRBV30 CAWSSGTGGYGYTF TGTGCCTGGAGCTCCGGGACAGGGGGCTATGGCTACACCTTC
NA 16 TRBJ1-6 NA TRBV27 CASSLEGNNFGSPLHF TGTGCCAGCAGTTTGGAGGGTAACAACTTCGGTTCACCCCTCCACTTT
once 14 TRBJ2-7 TRBD2 TRBV18 CASSPDSGKYEQYF TGTGCCAGCTCACCAGATAGCGGGAAATACGAGCAGTACTTC
NA 14 TRBJ2-2 NA TRBV12-5 CASGRSGGTGELFF TGTGCTAGTGGTCGATCCGGGGGAACCGGGGAGCTGTTTTTT
NA 10 TRBJ1-2 NA TRBV29-1 CSVAGYGYTF TGCAGCGTTGCAGGCTATGGCTACACCTTC
NA 15 TRBJ2-7 TRBD2 TRBV6-5 CASSHPSGRAAEQYF TGTGCCAGCAGTCATCCTAGCGGGAGGGCCGCCGAGCAGTACTTC
few 15 TRBJ2-7 TRBD2 TRBV7-2 CASSLLTSGGYEQYF TGTGCCAGCAGCTTATTGACTAGCGGGGGGTACGAGCAGTACTTC